This is a list of T cell receptor beta chains from one sample in a study of blood T cell repertoires in COVID-19. Here immunoSEQ multiplex PCR was the method, and the copy in TCRdb shows in-frame clones only, minus some. The sample includes roughly 220,000 clones, about 88% of them seen just once. Source material: PBMCs or T cells enriched from blood (not recorded which). Receptors originate from a woman in her twenties or thirties who had recovered from COVID-19. CDR3s leave out the opening cysteine and the closing phenylalanine or tryptophan. Fields, in order: J gene, D gene, V gene, CDR3 protein. The D gene is left open where the match is weak.

J: TRBJ1-4; D: NA; V: TRBV7-2; CDR3: ASSPLWEATNEKLF
J: TRBJ2-3; D: NA; V: TRBV18; CDR3: ASSPTSFNTQY
J: TRBJ2-2; D: TRBD1; V: TRBV7-3; CDR3: ASSPMGQGRTGELF
J: TRBJ2-3; D: NA; V: TRBV12-3/TRBV12-4; CDR3: ASSPSDTQY
J: TRBJ1-6; D: TRBD1; V: TRBV5-1; CDR3: ASSAVMTGGDSPLH
J: TRBJ2-1; D: NA; V: TRBV3-1/TRBV3-2; CDR3: ASSQDSGNEQF
J: TRBJ1-2; D: NA; V: TRBV7-6; CDR3: ASSPPGGTTYGYT
J: TRBJ1-5; D: NA; V: TRBV6-5; CDR3: ASRAQGPHQPQH
J: TRBJ2-5; D: TRBD1; V: TRBV7-9; CDR3: ASSPRQGMGETQY
J: TRBJ2-2; D: NA; V: TRBV4-1; CDR3: ASSPSSMNTGELF
J: TRBJ2-5; D: NA; V: TRBV5-1; CDR3: ASSPTGGNIQETQY
J: TRBJ1-2; D: NA; V: TRBV4-1; CDR3: ASSQILQGYGYT
J: TRBJ1-5; D: NA; V: TRBV19; CDR3: ASSCLEHNQPQH
J: TRBJ1-6; D: NA; V: TRBV6-5; CDR3: ASSYDSGYNSPLH
J: TRBJ1-5; D: NA; V: TRBV7-6; CDR3: ASSLARGSNQPQH
J: TRBJ2-1; D: NA; V: TRBV5-4; CDR3: ASSLTANIYNEQF
J: TRBJ2-2; D: NA; V: TRBV7-6; CDR3: ASSYQGTGELF
J: TRBJ2-4; D: TRBD2; V: TRBV4-3; CDR3: ASSRQHSGGGSKNIQY
J: TRBJ2-5; D: NA; V: TRBV7-2; CDR3: ASSLLARQETQY
J: TRBJ2-2; D: NA; V: TRBV4-2; CDR3: ASSHQDPGEGTGELF
J: TRBJ2-1; D: TRBD2; V: TRBV7-3; CDR3: ASSTSGGPGDEQF
J: TRBJ2-1; D: NA; V: TRBV6-5; CDR3: ASSWGDTSSYNEQF
J: TRBJ2-7; D: NA; V: TRBV4-3; CDR3: ASSSDTTSYEQY
J: TRBJ2-6; D: NA; V: TRBV6-1; CDR3: ASSELISGANVLT
J: TRBJ1-2; D: NA; V: TRBV4-2; CDR3: ASSQLVRDTGLYGYT
J: TRBJ2-5; D: TRBD1; V: TRBV27; CDR3: ASSLGDRDQETQY
J: TRBJ1-1; D: NA; V: TRBV6-5; CDR3: ASRRTAMNTEAF
J: TRBJ2-3; D: NA; V: TRBV27; CDR3: ASSAQPFQGQYADTQY
J: TRBJ1-2; D: TRBD1; V: TRBV27; CDR3: ASTSTGGYGYT
J: TRBJ1-4; D: TRBD1; V: TRBV6-5; CDR3: ASSYTGTGVEKLF
J: TRBJ2-5; D: NA; V: TRBV10-3; CDR3: AISDDYEETQY
J: TRBJ2-2; D: NA; V: TRBV7-3; CDR3: ASSLTGGSTGELF
J: TRBJ1-3; D: NA; V: TRBV2; CDR3: ASSETGAIAGNTIY
J: TRBJ1-1; D: NA; V: TRBV29-1; CDR3: SADEGGVTEAF
J: TRBJ1-6; D: TRBD1; V: TRBV10-3; CDR3: AISESDRDNSPLH
J: TRBJ1-3; D: NA; V: TRBV6-6; CDR3: ASSYPVSGNTIY
J: TRBJ1-5; D: NA; V: TRBV6-2/TRBV6-3; CDR3: ASSYLNQPQH
J: TRBJ2-1; D: NA; V: TRBV7-8; CDR3: ASSLVEGPSANEQF
J: TRBJ1-4; D: NA; V: TRBV13; CDR3: ASSLGPIANEKLF
J: TRBJ2-2; D: TRBD2; V: TRBV10-3; CDR3: AISEGTGGLNTGELF
J: TRBJ1-6; D: NA; V: TRBV13; CDR3: ASSLRGNSYNSPLH
J: TRBJ1-1; D: TRBD1; V: TRBV7-2; CDR3: ASSPRQGSTEAF
J: TRBJ2-3; D: NA; V: TRBV7-7; CDR3: ASSPRQNTDTQY
J: TRBJ1-5; D: TRBD1; V: TRBV6-5; CDR3: ASRRGQGSNQPQH
J: TRBJ2-5; D: TRBD1; V: TRBV6-6; CDR3: ASRHTGTGIQTQY
J: TRBJ1-1; D: TRBD1; V: TRBV9; CDR3: ASSTGWTGEYDTEAF
J: TRBJ1-2; D: NA; V: TRBV27; CDR3: ASSLNRQSGDLGYGYT
J: TRBJ1-2; D: NA; V: TRBV10-2; CDR3: ASSESRQNYGYT
J: TRBJ2-3; D: NA; V: TRBV7-2; CDR3: ASSAPSTDTQY
J: TRBJ1-2; D: NA; V: TRBV3-1/TRBV3-2; CDR3: ASSPEIYYGYT
J: TRBJ2-1; D: TRBD1; V: TRBV5-6; CDR3: ASSSTGALDNEQF